This note documents a single T cell receptor (beta chain) sequence. Clones were sequenced by immunoSEQ multiplex PCR, and TCRdb holds only the in-frame ones, with some missing. The sample has approximately 530,000 clones, roughly 95% seen once. The sample is drawn from a study of shared clonotypes between healthy human individuals. At the level of the study: CD4 naive and memory got three plates each, CD8 naive two, CD8 memory one.

Material for sequencing was naive CD4+ T cells sorted from blood. The subset is: CD45RA+ positively selected. The source of this sequence is a woman in her 30s in good health.

In DNA, the CDR3 is TGTGCCAGCAGCTCGAAACCCGGGAGCGGGACCCCCTACGAGCAGTACTTC. Translation: CASSSKPGSGTPYEQYF. J is TRBJ2-7 and V is TRBV27; 7 bases align to TRBD2. There are 17 residues in the CDR3. In germline, CDR1 is MNHEY, CDR2 SMNVEV (reference sequence). V lost 6 bases to trimming and J lost 2 bases; unmatched junction nucleotides: 16.